This T cell receptor (beta chain) was retrieved from a study of blood T cell repertoires in COVID-19 (dated by TCRdb to 2018 to 2021). Regarding the study in general: Samples from collaborators originated in the United States, Italy and Spain and spanned both the acute and convalescent phases of COVID-19. The prospective study material was composed of cDNA or gDNA derived from T cells, B-cell-depleted T cells, or PBMCs. Subjects who had been exposed to COVID-19, were actively infected with it, or had recovered from it provided the deeply sampled blood TCRbeta repertoires that made up the dataset. A freely available public database, intended as a resource for researchers studying the immune response to SARS-CoV-2, is where the repertoires were released. The samples were drawn from two sources: the first 160 participants of the ongoing ImmuneRACE study, and fewer than 1,500 subjects contributed by 6 global collaborators. Sample metadata almost always included a de-identified subject ID, COVID-19 status, age in years and sex. Where HLA class I and class II types were available, the types were taken from metadata supplied by the sample provider, not from assay-based typing.

Concerning this clone itself: What this receptor recognizes is not known. No much larger clone exists at a distance of one base, and base qualities are not known.

What the research found in general, with its limitations: Clinical and demographic metadata were provided uncurated, with the amount varying by source and participant.

The immunoSEQ Assay, a bias-controlled multiplex PCR, was used to amplify TCRbeta CDR3 regions from genomic DNA. Per the source publication's procedure: The number of nucleated cells in each sample was estimated from the amplification of reference gene primers within the assay. Sequence reads were collapsed and filtered to measure the absolute abundance of every unique TCRbeta CDR3 rearrangement. For each sample, productive Simpson clonality was calculated as the square root of Simpson's diversity index across productive rearrangements. This is the immuneACCESS table as TCRdb keeps it, with only in-frame sequences that have V and J called. A part of the clones is gone; compared with another copy, unresolved V genes explain less than half, and the rest is unexplained. V and J calls and clone size are as listed in that table; D and trimming were resolved from the DNA. Within this sample are some 89,000 clones, with 90% of them counted one time only. 1.7% of the sample is in the top ten clones.

From the cysteine up to the phenylalanine, the CDR3 has a length of 12 residues. The only DNA kept is the CDR3, 36 bases in frame from the first base. Reading the germline V gene gives CDR1 KGHSH and CDR2 LQKENI. Trimming takes 6 bases from V and 7 bases from J, and the germline ends sit 12 bases apart. The collaborating institutions used their own protocols to collect whole blood in K2EDTA tubes. For TCRbeta analysis, collaborator samples were shipped as frozen whole blood, as isolated PBMCs, or as DNA extracted from either sample type. This clonotype was obtained from a man in his 60s with acute or convalescent COVID-19. Sequenced: peripheral blood. Here the chain combines TRBV18 and TRBJ1-1, with the D gene not clear enough to name. The DNA sequence is as follows: TGTGCCAGCTCCCTTATTCGGGGTGAAGCTTTCTTT. This codes for CASSLIRGEAFF. When the CDR3 is completed using the reference TRBV18 and TRBJ1-1 genes on either side, the full variable domain is NAGVMQNPRHLVRRRGQEARLRCSPMKGHSHVYWYRQLPEEGLKFMVYLQKENIIDESGMPKERFSAEFPKEGPSILRIQQVVRGDSAAYFCASSLIRGEAFFGQGTRLTVV.